This T cell receptor (beta chain) was sequenced during a study of shared clonotypes between healthy human individuals. Study-wide points: The generation probabilities recorded for non-shared clonotypes fell below those of clonotypes shared by all four donors.

Each PCR replicate from the sorted subsets contained approximately 0.2 ug DNA, which is about 31,000 T cell genomes. Using immunoSEQ multiplex PCR, the repertoire was profiled, and TCRdb retains in-frame clones only, with some absent. This sample has about 2 million clones, with about 95% found just once. Regarding this clone: What it binds is unknown.

Selected positively for CCR7 and CD45RO-negative, naive CD8 cells excluded terminally differentiated effector memory CD45RA+ cells. CDR3 length: 12 amino acids. CDR1 is SNHLY and CDR2 is FYNNEI in the germline V gene. V was pared by 7 bases and J by 6 bases, with 13 bases between. This receptor was identified in a man aged 18 to 29 in good health. Sequencing was performed on naive CD8+ T cells sorted from blood. This chain joins TRBV2 and TRBJ2-7, with D perhaps TRBD1 or TRBD2 (7 bases each). CDR3 sequence: CASTQGGLEQYF. In nucleotides, the CDR3 is TGTGCCAGCACCCAGGGGGGGCTCGAGCAGTACTTC.